The 4 T cell receptor beta chains below all came from one sample that was sequenced in a study of blood T cell repertoires in COVID-19. Measured with immunoSEQ multiplex PCR; TCRdb has only the in-frame clones, and not every one. The table has about 170,000 clones, roughly 85% seen once; the top ten hold roughly 20%. The specimen was PBMCs or T cells enriched from blood (not recorded which). These receptors were collected from a woman between 65 and 79 years old in a cohort exposed to, infected with or recovered from COVID-19 (not recorded which).

The chain uses TRBV5-8 and TRBJ2-3, with 9 bases fitting TRBD2. The junction had 13 bases not matched to a gene; V was cut back by 5 bases and J by 3 bases. The length of the CDR3 is 17 residues. Germline CDR1 and CDR2: SGHTS and YDEGEE. The chain's CDR3 is CASSYGRLAGRTDTQYF. CDR3 in DNA: TGTGCCAGCAGTTACGGTCGGCTAGCGGGAAGGACAGATACGCAGTATTTT.

The chain links TRBV29-1 to TRBJ2-7, with D possibly matching TRBD1 (5 bases). The germline CDR1 and CDR2 sequences are SQVTM and ANQGSEA. The length of the CDR3 is 14 residues. V was clipped by 3 bases and J by 2 bases, with 14 bases between them. The CDR3 DNA sequence: TGCAGCGTTGATTCAAGGGGCCCTCCCTACGAGCAGTACTTC. Residues: CSVDSRGPPYEQYF.

The chain employs TRBV6-1 and TRBJ2-3; D unclear. CDR1 and CDR2 (germline): MNHNS, SASEGT. The CDR3 is 14 amino acids. With 1 base removed from V and 3 bases from J, the gap between germline ends came to 8 bases. The CDR3 protein is CASSEDPTTDTQYF. In nucleotides, the CDR3 is TGTGCCAGCAGTGAAGACCCCACTACAGATACGCAGTATTTT.

V gene TRBV7-8 combines with J gene TRBJ2-1; TRBD2 aligns across 11 bases. The CDR3 sequence is 17 residues long. Germline CDR1 is SGHVS and CDR2 is FQNEAQ. The V segment lost 5 bases and the J segment 3 bases; nucleotides outside the gene matches: 9. This CDR3 reads CASSPGLAEIHYNEQFF. As DNA, the CDR3 is TGTGCCAGCAGCCCGGGACTAGCGGAGATACACTACAATGAGCAGTTCTTC.